The 15 T cell receptor beta chains in this list originate from one sample, sequenced in a study of blood T cell repertoires in COVID-19. The table came from immunoSEQ multiplex PCR; TCRdb's copy has only in-frame clones and leaves some out. Of about 130,000 clones listed, 84% are singletons. The sample was peripheral blood. These receptors were taken from a human donor in a cohort sampled during active COVID-19.

CDR3 nucleotide sequence: TGCGCCAGCAGCCAAGACGGGACAAAGAACACCGGGGAGCTGTTTTTT. Protein: CASSQDGTKNTGELFF. The chain links TRBV4-1 to TRBJ2-2; tentatively, D is TRBD1 (6 bases). The V gene's germline CDR1 is MGHRA and CDR2 YSYEKL. The CDR3 is 16 residues long. V shed 0 bases and J shed 1 base, with 9 bases lying between them.

The chain carries TRBV27 and TRBJ1-6; tentative D call: TRBD1 (6 bases). Trimming stripped 5 bases from V and 7 bases from J, with 15 bases between. Germline V gives CDR1 MNHEY, CDR2 SMNVEV (reference sequence). The CDR3 is 15 amino acids. CDR3 sequence (DNA): TGTGCCAGCAGTAGCGAGGGACACGACAATTCACCCCTCCACTTT. It yields the protein CASSSEGHDNSPLHF.

This clone was found a few times. This chain uses TRBV5-5 with TRBJ1-6, with D maybe TRBD1 (5 bases). CDR1 SGHKS and CDR2 YYEKEE come from the germline V gene (reference sequence). V lost 0 bases to trimming and J lost 9 bases, with 22 bases between them. The CDR3 consists of 18 residues. This CDR3 is CASSLAVFGGSNSSPLHF. The CDR3 coding sequence is TGTGCCAGCAGCTTGGCCGTGTTCGGGGGGAGCAATAGTTCACCCCTCCACTTT.

This chain uses TRBV28 with TRBJ1-2; 9 nucleotides agree with TRBD1. Germline CDR1 reads MDHEN; CDR2 reads SYDVKM. The CDR3 is 11 residues long. V lost 11 bases to trimming and J lost 9 bases; unmatched junction nucleotides: 7. The CDR3 loop is CAGHTGGRYTF. The CDR3 DNA sequence: TGTGCCGGTCACACAGGGGGCCGCTACACCTTC.

The chain couples TRBV5-1 to TRBJ2-2, with no clear D. In germline, CDR1 is SGHRS, CDR2 YFSETQ. The CDR3 has 12 amino acids. V was cut by 2 bases and J by 3 bases, with 2 bases left in between. CDR3 nucleotides: TGCGCCAGCAGCTTCGACACCGGGGAGCTGTTTTTT. The encoded protein is CASSFDTGELFF.

The chain is built from TRBV5-4 and TRBJ2-7, with 7 bases identical to TRBD2. Trimming removed 3 bases from V and 7 bases from J; junction bases left unmatched: 4. Germline V gene data show CDR1 as SGHNT and CDR2 as YYREEE (reference sequence). The CDR3 covers 12 residues. The chain's CDR3 is CASSWEGPEQYF. In DNA, the CDR3 is TGTGCCAGCAGCTGGGAGGGACCGGAGCAGTACTTC. Full variable domain (outside the CDR3, taken from reference TRBV5-4 and TRBJ2-7): ETGVTQSPTHLIKTRGQQVTLRCSSQSGHNTVSWYQQALGQGPQFIFQYYREEENGRGNFPPRFSGLQFPNYSSELNVNALELDDSALYLCASSWEGPEQYFGPGTRLTVT.

This sequence joins TRBV6-5 and TRBJ2-5; D is possibly TRBD2 (7 bases). The CDR3 is made up of 16 amino acids. V lost 1 base and J 3 bases, leaving 15 bases between the germline ends. Germline V CDR1 and CDR2: MNHEY, SVGAGI. CDR3 sequence reads: CASSYLAGAPEETQYF. For the CDR3, the DNA is TGTGCCAGCAGTTACTTGGCGGGGGCGCCAGAAGAGACCCAGTACTTC.

A remark on this clone: Other DNA variants within this sample encode the same CDR3. The rearrangement uses TRBV9 and TRBJ2-7, with 8 bases matching TRBD2. CDR1 SGDLS and CDR2 YYNGEE come from the germline V gene. Trimming took 0 bases from V and 3 from J; bases not matched to a gene: 5. The CDR3 totals 15 residues. The CDR3 sequence is CASSVGSGGYYEQYF. The CDR3 nucleotides read TGTGCCAGCAGCGTAGGGAGCGGGGGTTACTACGAGCAGTACTTC.

This chain uses TRBV7-2 with TRBJ2-3; 10 nucleotides line up with TRBD2. Germline V CDR1 and CDR2: SGHTA, FQGNSA. Germline trimming cut 0 bases from V and 1 base from J; bases unmatched to any gene: 7. This CDR3 spans 18 amino acids. The CDR3 sequence is CASSLASGGAGGTDTQYF. CDR3 coding DNA: TGTGCCAGCAGCTTAGCCAGCGGGGGGGCCGGAGGCACAGATACGCAGTATTTT.

The V gene is TRBV30, the J gene TRBJ1-6; perhaps TRBD1 as D (6 bases). Germline V gene sequence: CDR1 GTSNPN, CDR2 SVGIG (reference sequence). There are 15 residues in the CDR3. V was shortened by 0 bases and J by 7 bases, with 13 bases between the two germline ends. The CDR3 DNA sequence: TGTGCCTGGAGTGTACGCCAGGGGCTAAATTCACCCCTCCACTTT. It yields the protein CAWSVRQGLNSPLHF.

V and J are TRBV5-1 and TRBJ2-3; the match to TRBD1 covers 7 bases. CDR1 SGHRS and CDR2 YFSETQ come from the germline V gene. Trimming cost V 2 bases and J 5 bases; bases outside gene matches: 8. The CDR3 is made up of 15 amino acids. CDR3 DNA sequence: TGCGCCAGCAGCTTACGAGGGGGCCCCGGAGATACGCAGTATTTT. It is translated as CASSLRGGPGDTQYF.

This clone was seen more than once but under ten times. This chain joins TRBV7-2 and TRBJ2-3, with 8 bases identical to TRBD2. The CDR3 loop spans 16 amino acids. Looked up from germline, CDR1 is SGHTA and CDR2 is FQGNSA. With V trimmed by 2 bases and J by 4 bases, 8 bases remained unmatched. CDR3 DNA sequence: TGTGCCAGCAGCTTATTCGCGGGGGGCGTCTCAGATACGCAGTATTTT. This translates into CASSLFAGGVSDTQYF.

The chain recombines TRBV6-5 with TRBJ2-3, with 14 bases lining up with TRBD2. Germline lookup yields CDR1 MNHEY and CDR2 SVGAGI. The CDR3 runs 14 residues. V lost 6 bases, J lost 4 bases, and 0 bases stayed unmatched. Here the CDR3 reads CASRTSGGADTQYF. The CDR3 DNA is TGTGCCAGCAGGACTAGCGGGGGGGCAGATACGCAGTATTTT.

This clone was detected a few times. CDR3 in amino acids: CASSYDPSGTRGLEQYF. The DNA for the CDR3 is TGCGCCAGCAGCTACGACCCGTCCGGGACTAGGGGGCTCGAGCAGTACTTC. This chain joins TRBV5-1 and TRBJ2-7, with D perhaps matching TRBD2 (8 bases). The V gene's germline CDR1 is SGHRS and CDR2 YFSETQ. This CDR3 has 17 residues. V lost 3 bases, J lost 6 bases, and 25 bases lay in between.

J is TRBJ2-7 and V is TRBV7-2; a possible D gene is TRBD1 (6 bases). The CDR3 sequence is 15 residues long. Per germline, CDR1 SGHTA and CDR2 FQGNSA. V lost 1 base and J 3 bases, leaving 13 bases between the germline ends. CDR3 DNA: TGTGCCAGCAGCTTAGTTGGGGACACTAACTACGAGCAGTACTTC. Protein sequence: CASSLVGDTNYEQYF.